This T cell receptor (beta chain) was captured in a study of early T cells in non-severe SARS-CoV-2 infection. This clonotype appeared many times. The V end was cut by 4 bases, the J end by 8 bases, with 14 bases between. The CDR3 has 14 amino acids. Germline V gives CDR1 SGHTA, CDR2 FQGNSA. Each cDNA molecule carried a unique molecular identifier. TCRdb re-called the 5' RACE reads through MiXCR, storing one row per CDR3 protein. The table lists tens of thousands of distinct CDR3 sequences, 9.5% to 15% of them singletons, with 4% to 5.5% in the top ten. The specimen was whole blood. The V gene is TRBV7-2, the J gene TRBJ2-2, with D tentatively TRBD2 (7 bases). The sequence derives from an adult who was a healthcare worker with PCR-confirmed SARS-CoV-2 infection or an uninfected control (not recorded which). Here the CDR3 DNA reads TGTGCCAGCAGCTCCCGGGCGGGGGCAGGGGAGCTGTTTTTT. Protein product: CASSSRAGAGELFF.